This T cell receptor (beta chain) was identified in a study of vaccination and CD4 T cells after COVID-19. Study in general: According to the study, participants were given two doses of BNT162b2 or mRNA-1273 vaccine. General study results and limits: Within the convalescent patients, spike mono-reactivity was found in 304 of 307 vaccine-specific clones.

With respect to this clonotype: Antigen specificity is unknown.

TCRdb reanalysed the PCR reads using MiXCR and keeps one entry per CDR3 protein. The repertoire holds 20,000 to 25,000 distinct CDR3 sequences, about 60% seen once, with 0.95% to 1.3% in the top ten. V lost 6 bases, J lost 2 bases, and 14 bases lay in between. Looked up from germline, CDR1 is DFQATT and CDR2 is SNEGSKA (reference sequence). The CDR3 consists of 13 residues. Material: CD4+ T cells from blood, obtained before SARS-CoV-2 vaccination. The chain uses TRBV20-1 and TRBJ2-7; D tentatively reads TRBD1 or TRBD2 (5 bases each). This TCR derives from a human donor who had recovered from COVID-19. The CDR3 region has the DNA TGCAGTGCAAGGGACGAGGGAGCCTACGAGCAGTACTTC. This codes for CSARDEGAYEQYF.